Listed below are T cell receptor beta chains from one sample, sequenced in a study of blood T cells in healthy people across ages. One entry per CDR3 protein, called by TCRdb with MiXCR from the 5' RACE reads. The sample holds 1.5 million to 2 million distinct CDR3 sequences, less than 50% seen once. Sequenced input: blood. Source of these receptors: a woman aged 40 to 50 in good health. CDR3s leave out the opening cysteine and the closing phenylalanine or tryptophan. Each record gives: J gene, V gene, clone size, CDR3 protein. The size field is filled for only some rows; it gives once, few, many or a size class.

J gene: TRBJ1-4
V gene: TRBV6-1
clone size: NA
CDR3 protein: ASSERPREKLF

J gene: TRBJ2-5
V gene: TRBV20-1
clone size: once
CDR3 protein: SARQLARVFETQY

J gene: TRBJ2-7
V gene: TRBV7-8
clone size: NA
CDR3 protein: ASSLRQRGGYEQY

J gene: TRBJ2-1
V gene: TRBV7-2
clone size: NA
CDR3 protein: ASSLGGAGRGEQF

J gene: TRBJ1-2
V gene: TRBV19
clone size: NA
CDR3 protein: ASSDVGHLNYGYT

J gene: TRBJ1-2
V gene: TRBV5-1
clone size: NA
CDR3 protein: ASSLEFQGNGYT

J gene: TRBJ2-3
V gene: TRBV12-3/TRBV12-4
clone size: NA
CDR3 protein: ASSFSPSGGGDTQY

J gene: TRBJ2-1
V gene: TRBV7-9
clone size: NA
CDR3 protein: ASSFQGRDYNEQF

J gene: TRBJ1-2
V gene: TRBV29-1
clone size: NA
CDR3 protein: SVYLEGADYGYT

J gene: TRBJ1-6
V gene: TRBV6-2/TRBV6-3
clone size: once
CDR3 protein: ASSDRDRDYNSPLH

J gene: TRBJ2-3
V gene: TRBV4-3
clone size: many
CDR3 protein: ASSLKRTSGEPSTDTQY

J gene: TRBJ2-1
V gene: TRBV10-3
clone size: NA
CDR3 protein: AISWTSGGAGEQF

J gene: TRBJ2-2
V gene: TRBV29-1
clone size: many
CDR3 protein: SVYAGDTGELF

J gene: TRBJ2-7
V gene: TRBV28
clone size: few
CDR3 protein: ATSGGVGYEQY

J gene: TRBJ1-1
V gene: TRBV7-2
clone size: NA
CDR3 protein: ASSSQGALNKAF

J gene: TRBJ2-3
V gene: TRBV4-1
clone size: NA
CDR3 protein: ASSQVPGRAQDTQY

J gene: TRBJ2-1
V gene: TRBV6-5
clone size: NA
CDR3 protein: ASSYSLAGELSYNEQF

J gene: TRBJ2-3
V gene: TRBV9
clone size: NA
CDR3 protein: ASSVQAAPTDTQY

J gene: TRBJ2-1
V gene: TRBV4-1
clone size: NA
CDR3 protein: ASSQVTSGGASEQF

J gene: TRBJ2-3
V gene: TRBV7-2
clone size: NA
CDR3 protein: ASSQGLAGGLVSTDTQY

J gene: TRBJ2-5
V gene: TRBV12-3/TRBV12-4
clone size: NA
CDR3 protein: ASSLALGGGHQETQY

J gene: TRBJ2-7
V gene: TRBV4-2
clone size: NA
CDR3 protein: ASSQEVIAALRNEQY

J gene: TRBJ2-7
V gene: TRBV7-8
clone size: few
CDR3 protein: ASRGTASLYEQY

J gene: TRBJ2-1
V gene: TRBV4-1
clone size: once
CDR3 protein: ASSQGGSWSSYNEQF

J gene: TRBJ1-5
V gene: TRBV10-3
clone size: NA
CDR3 protein: AISQGAWGNQPQH

J gene: TRBJ2-3
V gene: TRBV7-3
clone size: few
CDR3 protein: ASSSEQGIRTDTQY

J gene: TRBJ1-4
V gene: TRBV4-3
clone size: NA
CDR3 protein: ASSQEPGTAEKLF

J gene: NA
V gene: TRBV10-1
clone size: NA
CDR3 protein: GEGEQY